This T cell receptor (beta chain) derives from a study of shared clonotypes between healthy human individuals (dated by TCRdb to the early 2020s). As for the study more broadly: A couple of women and a few men aged 18 to 49 years were included in the cohort. Blood TCR repertoires of a handful of healthy adults were deeply sequenced to estimate repertoire size and the extent of clonotype sharing between individuals. To increase sequencing depth and limit assay-specific biases, different laboratories used diverse techniques to prepare libraries and sequence TCR repertoires. Between about 0.85 and 10 billion PBMCs per donor were obtained by leukapheresis. For each donor, CD4 naive and CD4 memory were each given three plates, CD8 naive was given two plates, and CD8 memory was given one plate. Findings and caveats that apply to the study as a whole: Sampling was restricted to blood, and TCR repertoires in tissue are likely to differ from TCR repertoires in blood. Clonotypes shared by all four sorted-subset donors showed higher generation probabilities than non-shared clonotypes. Pairwise subsampling led to the expectation that sequencing depth would affect the degree of clonotype sharing among donors. Rarefaction of sorted-subset datasets indicated incomplete sequencing despite the large sequencing depth. Sharing across several donors was observed for 4.5% to 6.5% of naive CD4, over 3% of naive CD8, 2% to 2.5% of memory CD4, and roughly 0.4% of memory CD8 clonotypes. Because the study included only a small number of donors, the genetic and exposure-history diversity represented was limited. Naive subsets generally had larger estimated clonotype richness than memory subsets.

TCR CDR3 regions were amplified from genomic DNA by multiplex PCR using the deep immunoSEQ assay. For each cell subset, the extracted genomic DNA was distributed evenly across all wells of several immunoSEQ 96-well plates, and each plate served as one replicate. For sorted subsets, each replicate PCR was loaded with approximately 200 ng genomic DNA, equivalent to 32,000 or so T cell genomes. The purified libraries were quantified using a Qubit 3.0 fluorometer, sized with a Bioanalyzer 2100, and then quantified again using the KAPA Library Quantification kit. Every immunoSEQ 96-well plate was sequenced on a separate single-read 150-cycle Illumina NextSeq 550 flow cell. The study's own analysis went as follows. Because only junctional sequences without quality scores were contained in the immunoSEQ output, filtering matching that applied to full-length reads could not be performed. To assign V/J genes and CDR3, sequences were annotated against IMGT germline references using PyIR, a Python wrapper for IgBLAST v1.9. Any read was removed if the V/J assignment was weak (E-value above 1e-6), the CDR3 was missing, or the read contained stop codons, out-of-frame junctions, or ambiguous translated residues. A V3J clonotype was defined by an identical inferred V gene, J gene, and CDR3 amino acid sequence. Percentage overlap between repertoires was calculated by dividing the number of shared unique clonotypes by the size of the smaller repertoire. RTK rarefaction, the Chao1 estimator, and Recon v2.1 estimates of unobserved clonotypes were used to assess repertoire richness. Generation probabilities for all TCRbeta clonotypes obtained by the gDNA method from a handful of donors were computed using OLGA. The source is immuneACCESS, and TCRdb retained only in-frame sequences with V and J called. Part of the clones is not carried over; for the studies checked, unresolved V genes explain less than half of this, and the remainder is unexplained. The DNA was the basis for D and trimming; V, J and clone size are from that table. Counted in this sample were about 1 million clones; about 70% of them appeared once. The ten largest account for about 1.5% of the sample.

Healthy HIV-negative adults with no recently reported acute infections or vaccinations were included as donors. All donors were Caucasian adults living in Nashville, Tennessee, USA. CD4+ T cells were enriched through magnetic negative selection, after which naive cells were positively selected on CD45RA and the remaining negative fraction served as the memory subset. After blood collection by leukapheresis, PBMCs were isolated using Ficoll-Histopaque density gradient centrifugation and then cryopreserved in the vapor phase of liquid nitrogen. Analytical flow cytometry was used to check the purity and quantity of every magnetically sorted T cell population. Genomic DNA was isolated from every sorted fraction and measured by UV absorbance on a Nanodrop 2000c. The CDR3 runs 15 amino acids, cysteine and phenylalanine included. Just CDR3 DNA is preserved here, 45 bases in frame from base 1. From V the trimming removes 0 bases and from J it removes 8 bases, while the gene matches leave 7 bases of the junction unaccounted for. Via the germline V gene (reference sequence), CDR1 is GTSNPN and CDR2 SVGIG.

About this clone itself: Its antigen is currently not known. The record has no base qualities; no much larger clone is one base away.

Sequences were obtained from memory CD4+ T cells sorted from blood. Sample cell subset or site, as interpreted from the label and publication: CD45RA-negative fraction. This sequence was found in a man between 18 and 35 years old in good health. The rearrangement combines TRBV30 with TRBJ1-2; a stretch of 12 junction bases matches TRBD1. The DNA sequence is TGTGCCTGGAGTGTATCCGGGACAGGGGGCCGGGGCTACACCTTC. It is translated as CAWSVSGTGGRGYTF. Supplemented by the reference TRBV30 and TRBJ1-2 proteins around the CDR3, the complete variable domain is SQTIHQWPATLVQPVGSPLSLECTVEGTSNPNLYWYRQAAGRGLQLLFYSVGIGQISSEVPQNLSASRPQDRQFILSSKKLLLSDSGFYLCAWSVSGTGGRGYTFGSGTRLTVV.